This entry features one T cell receptor (beta chain) sequence. No cognate antigen has been identified for it. Base qualities were left out, and no much larger clone turns up one base away. The data belong to a study of blood T cell repertoires in COVID-19 (dated by TCRdb to between 2020 and 2021). Study-wide context: Collaborator samples came from the United States, Italy and Spain and covered acute and convalescent phases of COVID-19. The prospective study material was composed of cDNA or gDNA derived from T cells, B-cell-depleted T cells, or PBMCs. Subjects who had been exposed to COVID-19, were actively infected with it, or had recovered from it provided the deeply sampled blood TCRbeta repertoires that made up the dataset. The repertoires were released in a freely available public database meant as a resource for research on the immune response to SARS-CoV-2. The samples were drawn from two sources: the first 160 participants of the ongoing ImmuneRACE study, and 1,200 or so subjects contributed by 6 global collaborators. The sample metadata nearly always contained a de-identified subject ID, COVID-19 status, age in years and sex. Where available, HLA class I and class II types were taken from metadata supplied by the sample provider and were not determined by assay-based typing.

The immunoSEQ Assay, a bias-controlled multiplex PCR, was used to amplify TCRbeta CDR3 regions from genomic DNA. Per the authors' processing: The number of nucleated cells in each sample was estimated by amplification of reference gene primers within the assay. Sequence reads were collapsed and filtered to measure the absolute abundance of every unique TCRbeta CDR3 rearrangement. For each sample, productive Simpson clonality was calculated as the square root of Simpson's diversity index across productive rearrangements. TCRdb provides this immuneACCESS table in a form limited to in-frame rearrangements. Some clones are lacking; in checked studies, under half of them reflect an unresolved V gene, and why the rest are absent is not known. D and trimming were read from the DNA, whereas the V and J calls and clone size are those reported in that table. In all, the sample holds about 130,000 clones, and about 88% of those were seen once. 2% to 2.5% of the sample is held by the ten biggest clonotypes.

Participants in the prospective study were aged roughly 18 to 100 years, lived in about two dozen United States geographic areas, and enrolled through a virtual design. In the prospective study, cohorts were assigned on the basis of participant-reported clinical history obtained from a screening survey and a study questionnaire. Each participant in the prospective study had whole blood, serum and a nasopharyngeal or oropharyngeal swab collected by mobile phlebotomists. Participants in the prospective study had the option to provide additional blood draws and questionnaires over an approximately 2-month period. Blood samples from the prospective study were shipped frozen or at room temperature prior to DNA extraction. Beyond this particular receptor, the publication reports: The amount of clinical and demographic metadata varied by source and participant and was provided uncurated.

Deletion took 4 bases off V and 1 base off J, with a span of 10 bases between the germline ends. For CDR1 and CDR2, the germline V gene lists MDHEN and SYDVKM. The CDR3 covers 14 residues, taking in both the cysteine and the phenylalanine. The entry retains the CDR3 DNA only, 42 bases that are in frame from base 1. The source of this sequence is a man in his forties with acute COVID-19. Sequenced: PBMCs or T cells enriched from blood (not recorded which). The sequence links TRBV28 to TRBJ1-1; the D gene is possibly TRBD1, with 5 bases matching. The DNA sequence reads TGTGCCAGCAGTTCCGGGGGAACGAACACTGAAGCTTTCTTT. It translates to CASSSGGTNTEAFF.